This entry is about one TCR beta chain. What it recognizes is unknown. Full-length variable regions came from constant-region reverse primers plus semi-nested Nested Universal Primer A PCR. TCRdb re-derived calls from the 5' RACE reads in MiXCR, one entry per CDR3 protein. Among about 54,000 distinct CDR3 sequences listed, roughly 15% were seen once. Purified naive CD4+ T cells were depleted of CD25+ Tregs. Whole-study findings and limits: The TCR gene usage of tumor memory CD4+ T cells clustered together with blood and lymph node memory CD4+ cells and with lymph node naive CD4+ cells. Whole repertoires were not studied in the larger cohort, only one V-J beta rearrangement.

Per germline, CDR1 LGHDT and CDR2 YNNKEL (reference sequence). V was trimmed by 1 base and J by 6 bases, leaving 3 bases between them. The CDR3 consists of 11 residues. This receptor was identified in a female donor with breast cancer. This rearrangement joins TRBV3-1 to TRBJ2-5; D ambiguous. The source material was naive CD4+ T cells sorted from blood. Subset defined: naive CD4+ T cells, CD4+CD45RA+CD25-. This chain's CDR3 is CASSQAKTQYF. The CDR3 DNA sequence: TGTGCCAGCAGCCAAGCTAAGACCCAGTACTTC.